This T cell receptor (beta chain) was captured by sequencing in a study of blood T cell repertoires in COVID-19. The CDR3 length is 13 residues. From germline, CDR1 is SQVTM and CDR2 ANQGSEA. J lost 3 bases, V lost 6 bases, and 7 bases had no gene match. Method: immunoSEQ multiplex PCR; TCRdb's copy keeps in-frame clones and lacks some. Seen here are more than 95,000 clones, around 83% observed once, and the top ten hold over 5%. V usage is TRBV29-1 and J usage is TRBJ1-2, with TRBD1 matching over 7 bases. The TCR was taken from a man older than 75 with active or convalescent COVID-19. Sequencing used peripheral blood. In DNA, the CDR3 is TGCAGCGTAGGGGGCCAGGGGTACTATGGCTACACCTTC. Translating gives CSVGGQGYYGYTF. Complete variable domain (other parts from reference TRBV29-1 and TRBJ1-2): SAVISQKPSRDICQRGTSLTIQCQVDSQVTMMFWYRQQPGQSLTLIATANQGSEATYESGFVIDKFPISRPNLTFSTLTVSNMSPEDSSIYLCSVGGQGYYGYTFGSGTRLTVV.